Each of the 5 T cell receptor beta chains below was sequenced from the same sample in a study of blood T cell repertoires in COVID-19. Only in-frame clones appear in the TCRdb table, and some are missing; sequencing was by immunoSEQ multiplex PCR. The table lists some 68,000 clones, 90% of them singletons. The material sequenced was peripheral blood. These receptors were obtained from a man aged 50 to 60 with COVID-19, enrolled during active disease.

The V gene is TRBV6-2 or TRBV6-3, the J gene TRBJ2-1, with TRBD2 matching 10 bases. This CDR3 spans 15 amino acids. V lost 4 bases, J lost 4 bases, and 4 bases stayed unmatched. Per the germline V gene, CDR1 is MNHEY and CDR2 is SVGEGT. The CDR3 sequence: CASSSTSGAYNEQFF. CDR3 sequence (DNA): TGTGCCAGCAGTTCCACTAGCGGGGCGTACAATGAGCAGTTCTTC.

This rearrangement joins TRBV4-1 to TRBJ1-1; D might be TRBD1 (5 bases). Germline-derived CDR1 and CDR2 are MGHRA and YSYEKL. This CDR3 contains 14 residues. V was pared by 8 bases and J by 6 bases, with 19 bases between. CDR3 protein: CASLHPFRVAEAFF. CDR3 nucleotides: TGCGCCAGCCTCCACCCCTTCAGGGTGGCTGAAGCTTTCTTT.

The chain combines TRBV3-1 (or the pseudogene TRBV3-2) with TRBJ2-7, with 8 bases aligning to TRBD2. The CDR3 has 14 amino acids. Trimming removed 4 bases from V and 3 bases from J; junction bases left unmatched: 5. The germline gives CDR1 LGHDT, CDR2 YNNKEL (reference sequence). In DNA form, the CDR3 reads TGTGCCAGCAGCCTCGGGACTAGAAGCTACGAGCAGTACTTC. Amino acid sequence: CASSLGTRSYEQYF.

This clone was observed a few times. This chain joins TRBV4-1 and TRBJ1-1; D is uncertain. V lost 0 bases to trimming and J lost 0 bases, with 20 bases between them. CDR3 length: 19 amino acids. CDR1 and CDR2 (germline): MGHRA, YSYEKL. The CDR3 sequence is CASSQDMVGARSMNTEAFF. The CDR3 nucleotides are TGCGCCAGCAGCCAAGATATGGTAGGAGCCCGGAGCATGAACACTGAAGCTTTCTTT.

This clone was recorded a few times. This sequence joins TRBV5-4 and TRBJ2-1; 7 bases match TRBD2. CDR1 SGHNT and CDR2 YYREEE come from the germline V gene (reference sequence). This CDR3 is 12 amino acids long. The ends lost 3 bases at V and 10 bases at J; junction bases unmatched: 4. The CDR3 bases are TGTGCCAGCAGCTCGCCGACTAGCGAGCAGTTCTTC. Translation: CASSSPTSEQFF.